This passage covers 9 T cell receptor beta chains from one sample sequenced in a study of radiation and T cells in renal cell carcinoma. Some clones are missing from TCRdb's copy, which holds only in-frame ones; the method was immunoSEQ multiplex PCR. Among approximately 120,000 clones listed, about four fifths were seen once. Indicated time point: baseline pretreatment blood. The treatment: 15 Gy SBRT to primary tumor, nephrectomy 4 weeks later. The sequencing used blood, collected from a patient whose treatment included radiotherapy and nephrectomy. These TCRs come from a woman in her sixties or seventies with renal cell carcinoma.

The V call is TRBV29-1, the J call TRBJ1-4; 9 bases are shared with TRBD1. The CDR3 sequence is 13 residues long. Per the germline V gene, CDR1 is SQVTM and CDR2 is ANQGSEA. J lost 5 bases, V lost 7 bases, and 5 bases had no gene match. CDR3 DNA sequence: TGCAGCGCGCCGGACAGGGGAAATGAAAAACTGTTTTTT. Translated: CSAPDRGNEKLFF.

The CDR3 DNA reads as TGTGCCAGCTCAACTGGACAGGGTTGGTACGAGCAGTACTTC. It yields the protein CASSTGQGWYEQYF. The genes are TRBV18 and TRBJ2-7, with TRBD1 identical over 8 bases. CDR3 size: 14 residues. Per the germline V gene, CDR1 is KGHSH and CDR2 is LQKENI. The V and J ends lost 5 bases and 4 bases, in that order; junction bases with no gene match: 7.

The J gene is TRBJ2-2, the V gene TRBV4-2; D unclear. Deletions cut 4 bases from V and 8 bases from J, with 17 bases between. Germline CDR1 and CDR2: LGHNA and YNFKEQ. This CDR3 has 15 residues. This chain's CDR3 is CASSLSTSLPGELFF. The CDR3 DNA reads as TGTGCCAGCAGCCTATCGACTTCTCTGCCTGGGGAGCTGTTTTTT.

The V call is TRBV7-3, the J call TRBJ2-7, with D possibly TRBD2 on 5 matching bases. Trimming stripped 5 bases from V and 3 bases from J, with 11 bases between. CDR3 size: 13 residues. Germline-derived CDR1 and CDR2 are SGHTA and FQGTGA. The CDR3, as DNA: TGTGCCAGCAGCCCCCCGGGAAGCTACGAGCAGTACTTC. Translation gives CASSPPGSYEQYF.

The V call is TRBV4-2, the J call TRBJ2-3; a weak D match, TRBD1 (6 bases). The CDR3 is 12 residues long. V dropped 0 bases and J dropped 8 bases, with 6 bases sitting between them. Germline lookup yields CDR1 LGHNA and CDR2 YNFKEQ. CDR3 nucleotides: TGTGCCAGCAGCCAAGAAGGGGGTACGCAGTATTTT. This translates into CASSQEGGTQYF.

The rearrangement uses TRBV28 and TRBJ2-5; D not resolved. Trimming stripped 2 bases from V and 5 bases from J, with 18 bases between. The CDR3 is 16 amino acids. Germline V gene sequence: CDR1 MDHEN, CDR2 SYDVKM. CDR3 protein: CASSLISRIIRETQYF. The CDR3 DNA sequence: TGTGCCAGCAGTTTAATTTCCCGAATAATCCGGGAGACCCAGTACTTC. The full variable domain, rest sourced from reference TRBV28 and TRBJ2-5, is DVKVTQSSRYLVKRTGEKVFLECVQDMDHENMFWYRQDPGLGLRLIYFSYDVKMKEKGDIPEGYSVSREKKERFSLILESASTNQTSMYLCASSLISRIIRETQYFGPGTRLLVL.

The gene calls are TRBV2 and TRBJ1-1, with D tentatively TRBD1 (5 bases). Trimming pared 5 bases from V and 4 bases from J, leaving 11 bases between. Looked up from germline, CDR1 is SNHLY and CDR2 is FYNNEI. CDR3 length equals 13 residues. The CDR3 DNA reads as TGTGCCAGCAGTCGGGACGCCGGCACTGAAGCTTTCTTT. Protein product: CASSRDAGTEAFF. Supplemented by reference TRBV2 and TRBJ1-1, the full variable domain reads EPEVTQTPSHQVTQMGQEVILRCVPISNHLYFYWYRQILGQKVEFLVSFYNNEISEKSEIFDDQFSVERPDGSNFTLKIRSTKLEDSAMYFCASSRDAGTEAFFGQGTRLTVV.

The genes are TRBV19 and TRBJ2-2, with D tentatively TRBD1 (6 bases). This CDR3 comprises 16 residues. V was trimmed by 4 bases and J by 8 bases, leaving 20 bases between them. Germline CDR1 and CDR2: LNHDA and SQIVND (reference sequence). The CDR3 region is CASSSRVGQIMGELFF. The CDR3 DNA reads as TGTGCCAGTAGTAGCCGGGTCGGACAGATAATGGGGGAGCTGTTTTTT.

The DNA for the CDR3 is TGTGCCAGCAGTTCCCTTTCGGGCGAGCAGTACTTC. It yields the protein CASSSLSGEQYF. The chain uses TRBV6-5 and TRBJ2-7; D is undetermined. Germline V lookup: CDR1 MNHEY, CDR2 SVGAGI. V was shortened by 4 bases and J by 6 bases, with 10 bases between the two germline ends. The CDR3 covers 12 residues.